The entry below describes one T cell receptor (beta chain). The antigen remains unidentified. This specimen belongs to a study of T cells expressing NK-cell markers. Study-wide context: Seven sequenced donors out of eight were HCMV-seropositive, one seronegative. The study's findings and limits: HCMV specificity of the expanded NKG2C+ T cell clones stayed unclear. Dominant NKG2C+ clonotype frequencies of roughly 1.0-8% of CD8+ T cells were measured in about 6 donors. These clonotypes additionally ranked first within the CD3+CD56-NKG2C+ fraction of a handful of donors.

With the 5' RACE reads reprocessed, TCRdb shows one record per CDR3 protein and no DNA. The sample has about 390,000 distinct CDR3 sequences. The clonotype was recovered from a woman between 45 and 60 years old in good health. The sequenced sample was blood T cells: a sorted CD56 or NKG2C T cell subset, CD4+ or CD8+ T cells, or bulk PBMC T cells (not recorded which).

CDR3 residues: CASTQAVAGGEQFF. The chain joins TRBV6-6 to TRBJ2-1; TCRdb's D call, TRBD2, is unchecked because there is no DNA. Germline CDR1 and CDR2: MNHNY and SVGAGI (reference sequence). This CDR3 comprises 14 residues.